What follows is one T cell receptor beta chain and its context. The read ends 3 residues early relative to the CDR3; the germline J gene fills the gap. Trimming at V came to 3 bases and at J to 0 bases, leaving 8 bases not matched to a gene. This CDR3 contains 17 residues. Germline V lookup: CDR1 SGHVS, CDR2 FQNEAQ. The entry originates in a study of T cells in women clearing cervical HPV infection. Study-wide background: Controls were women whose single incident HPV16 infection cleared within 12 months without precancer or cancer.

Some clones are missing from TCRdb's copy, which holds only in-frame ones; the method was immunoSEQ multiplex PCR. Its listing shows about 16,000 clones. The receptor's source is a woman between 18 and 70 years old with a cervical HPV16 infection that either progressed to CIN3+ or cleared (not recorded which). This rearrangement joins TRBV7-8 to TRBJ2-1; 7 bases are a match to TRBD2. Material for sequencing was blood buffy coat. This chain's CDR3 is CASSFITGTNSYNEQFF. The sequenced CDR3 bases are TGTGCCAGCAGCTTCATAACCGGGACTAACTCCTACAATGAG. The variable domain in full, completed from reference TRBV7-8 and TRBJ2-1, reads GAGVSQSPRYKVAKRGQDVALRCDPISGHVSLFWYQQALGQGPEFLTYFQNEAQLDKSGLPSDRFFAERPEGSVSTLKIQRTQQEDSAVYLCASSFITGTNSYNEQFFGPGTRLTVL.